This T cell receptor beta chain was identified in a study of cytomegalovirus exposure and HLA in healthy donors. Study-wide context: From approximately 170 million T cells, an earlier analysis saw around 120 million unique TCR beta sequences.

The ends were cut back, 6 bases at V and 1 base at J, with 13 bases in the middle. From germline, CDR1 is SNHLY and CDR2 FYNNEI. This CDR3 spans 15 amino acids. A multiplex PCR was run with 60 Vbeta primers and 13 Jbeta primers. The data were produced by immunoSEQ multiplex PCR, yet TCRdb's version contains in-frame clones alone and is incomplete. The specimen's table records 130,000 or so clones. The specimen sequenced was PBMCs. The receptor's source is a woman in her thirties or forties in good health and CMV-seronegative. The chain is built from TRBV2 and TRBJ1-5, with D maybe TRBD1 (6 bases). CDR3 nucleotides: TGTGCCAGCAGAGAACAGGGCGCAAGCAATCAGCCCCAGCATTTT. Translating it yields CASREQGASNQPQHF. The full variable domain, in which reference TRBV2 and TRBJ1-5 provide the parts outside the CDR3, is EPEVTQTPSHQVTQMGQEVILRCVPISNHLYFYWYRQILGQKVEFLVSFYNNEISEKSEIFDDQFSVERPDGSNFTLKIRSTKLEDSAMYFCASREQGASNQPQHFGDGTRLSIL.